This T cell receptor beta chain was retrieved from a study of cytomegalovirus exposure and HLA in healthy donors. Study details: It was reported in a later analysis that the same platform had been used for the 120 or so validation repertoires as for the approximately 700 first-cohort repertoires.

Findings of the study overall: Rare TCR sequences predominated, though certain public TCRs were found in many donors. Overall, approximately 150 TCR beta chains were annotated as cytomegalovirus-associated.

Of note for this clone: Its antigen remains unknown.

The CDR3 has 16 amino acids. CDR1 is MDHEN and CDR2 is SYDVKM in the germline V gene. The V gene lost 6 bases and the J gene lost 0 bases, with 17 bases spanning the gap. Libraries were prepared by immunoSEQ multiplex PCR; TCRdb keeps only in-frame clonotypes and omits some of them. This repertoire shows about 150,000 clones, around 93% found once; its top ten account for 1.5% to 2%. The donors were members of the validation cohort comprising over a hundred subjects, separate from the approximately 630-subject first cohort. The rearrangement links TRBV28 to TRBJ1-1; perhaps TRBD1 as D (5 bases). This TCR came from a man aged 18 to 30 in good health and CMV-seropositive. The sequenced material came from PBMCs. The CDR3: CASRGGGGGVNTEAFF. CDR3 DNA: TGTGCCAGCAGGGGCGGGGGAGGCGGGGTGAACACTGAAGCTTTCTTT.